A selection of T cell receptor beta chains follows, all from one sample in a study of blood T cell repertoires in COVID-19. Profiled with immunoSEQ multiplex PCR; TCRdb holds only in-frame clones, not every one. In the table there are 300,000 to 350,000 clones, about 90% of which are singletons. Sequences were obtained from PBMCs or T cells enriched from blood (not recorded which). These receptors were taken from a woman younger than 30 with acute COVID-19. Both conserved end residues are part of each CDR3. D genes are given only for firm matches. Only some rows state a clone size, as once, few, many or a class for expanded clones.

V gene	D gene	clone size	J gene	CDR3 protein	CDR3 DNA
TRBV6-5	NA	once	TRBJ2-1	CASSYYGGNNEQFF	TGTGCCAGCAGTTACTACGGCGGAAACAATGAGCAGTTCTTC
TRBV24-1	NA	NA	TRBJ1-2	CATSGGGPRYYGYTF	TGTGCCACCAGTGGAGGGGGACCGCGATACTATGGCTACACCTTC
TRBV12-3/TRBV12-4	TRBD1	NA	TRBJ1-2	CASSTGDRGYTF	TGTGCCAGCAGTACAGGGGATCGAGGCTACACCTTC
TRBV11-2	NA	NA	TRBJ1-1	CASSIRGDGTEAFF	TGTGCCAGCAGCATCAGGGGTGACGGCACTGAAGCTTTCTTT
TRBV5-8	NA	NA	TRBJ2-7	CASSFSVSRPESWSYEQYF	TGTGCCAGCAGCTTTTCGGTTTCGAGGCCCGAGTCCTGGAGCTACGAGCAGTACTTC
TRBV7-7	NA	NA	TRBJ2-5	CASSPSRGGGETQYF	TGTGCTAGCAGCCCCTCCCGGGGAGGTGGGGAGACCCAGTACTTC
TRBV7-6	NA	NA	TRBJ2-1	CASSLVGLTGAYNEQFF	TGTGCCAGCAGCTTAGTGGGGTTAACGGGAGCCTACAATGAGCAGTTCTTC
TRBV11-3	TRBD2	NA	TRBJ2-5	CASSFGLAGETQYF	TGTGCCAGCAGCTTTGGACTAGCTGGCGAGACCCAGTACTTC
TRBV29-1	NA	NA	TRBJ1-2	CSVDPQVDGYTF	TGCAGCGTTGACCCACAGGTAGATGGCTACACCTTC
TRBV7-9	TRBD1	once	TRBJ1-2	CASRGTGPNYGYTF	TGTGCCAGCAGAGGGACAGGGCCTAACTATGGCTACACCTTC
TRBV4-2	NA	NA	TRBJ2-1	CASSPQEGHEQFF	TGTGCCAGCAGCCCTCAGGAGGGTCATGAGCAGTTCTTC
TRBV5-8	NA	NA	TRBJ2-4	CASSLSPGLGNIQYF	TGTGCCAGCAGCTTAAGTCCGGGGTTGGGAAACATTCAGTACTTC
TRBV27	TRBD2	NA	TRBJ2-1	CASSLLLAGGHNEQFF	TGTGCCAGCAGTTTATTGTTAGCGGGAGGACACAATGAGCAGTTCTTC
TRBV30	TRBD1	NA	TRBJ1-2	CAWSAGGAAYGYTF	TGTGCCTGGAGTGCAGGGGGCGCGGCCTATGGCTACACCTTC
TRBV5-6	NA	NA	TRBJ1-5	CASSLGGYSNQPQHF	TGTGCCAGCAGCTTGGGAGGGTATAGCAATCAGCCCCAGCATTTT
TRBV11-2	NA	NA	TRBJ1-2	CASSLKRGGTHVYGYTF	TGTGCCAGCAGCTTAAAAAGAGGAGGGACCCACGTTTATGGCTACACCTTC
TRBV5-1	TRBD1	NA	TRBJ2-5	CASSFGTVQETQYF	TGCGCCAGCAGCTTCGGGACAGTGCAAGAGACCCAGTACTTC
TRBV9	NA	NA	TRBJ1-6	CASSVEEGLGSPLHF	TGTGCCAGCAGCGTAGAAGAGGGTTTAGGGTCACCCCTCCACTTT
TRBV24-1	TRBD1	NA	TRBJ2-5	CATSEWDRAQETQYF	TGTGCCACCAGTGAATGGGACAGAGCCCAAGAGACCCAGTACTTC
TRBV11-2	TRBD2	NA	TRBJ2-7	CASSLAGGTYEQYF	TGTGCCAGCAGCTTAGCGGGAGGCACCTACGAGCAGTACTTC
TRBV5-1	TRBD2	NA	TRBJ2-1	CASSLGGLAGYNEQFF	TGCGCCAGCAGCTTGGGGGGACTAGCGGGCTACAATGAGCAGTTCTTC
TRBV7-9	NA	NA	TRBJ2-2	CASSLVRATGELFF	TGTGCCAGCAGCTTAGTGAGGGCGACCGGGGAGCTGTTTTTT
TRBV29-1	TRBD1	NA	TRBJ1-2	CSVDTGAFYGYTF	TGCAGCGTCGATACAGGGGCATTCTATGGCTACACCTTC
TRBV5-1	NA	NA	TRBJ1-3	CASSTGLFGNTIYF	TGCGCCAGCAGTACCGGGTTGTTTGGAAACACCATATATTTT
TRBV5-1	NA	NA	TRBJ2-7	CASSWDNRQYEQYF	TGCGCCAGCAGCTGGGACAACCGCCAGTACGAGCAGTACTTC
TRBV19	NA	once	TRBJ2-7	CASSIQRTLPYEQYF	TGTGCCAGTAGTATTCAGCGGACTCTTCCCTACGAGCAGTACTTC
TRBV30	TRBD1	NA	TRBJ1-1	CAWSRQGYTEAFF	TGTGCCTGGAGTAGACAGGGGTACACTGAAGCTTTCTTT
TRBV29-1	NA	few	TRBJ1-2	CSVDRQGNGYTF	TGCAGCGTCGACAGGCAGGGCAATGGCTACACCTTC
TRBV5-5	NA	NA	TRBJ1-2	CASSPASGYGYTF	TGTGCCAGCAGCCCAGCCTCGGGCTATGGCTACACCTTC
TRBV25-1	NA	NA	TRBJ1-6	CASKQTGNSPLHF	TGTGCCAGCAAACAGACCGGTAATTCACCCCTCCACTTT
TRBV29-1	TRBD1	NA	TRBJ2-1	CSAETGTNEQFF	TGCAGCGCAGAGACAGGGACGAATGAGCAGTTCTTC
TRBV21-1	NA	NA	TRBJ2-4	CASSRTGAKNIQYF	TGTGCCAGCAGCAGGACGGGGGCCAAAAACATTCAGTACTTC
TRBV5-1	TRBD2	NA	TRBJ2-2	CASSLGLASGEFANTGELFF	TGCGCCAGCAGCTTGGGTTTGGCTAGCGGAGAGTTCGCGAACACCGGGGAGCTGTTTTTT
TRBV19	NA	NA	TRBJ1-2	CASSSGNGYTF	TGTGCCAGTAGTTCAGGGAATGGCTACACCTTC
TRBV18	NA	NA	TRBJ1-6	CASSPPVRFSFGSPLHF	TGTGCCAGCTCACCACCGGTCAGGTTTTCCTTTGGATCACCCCTCCACTTT
TRBV12-3/TRBV12-4	NA	NA	TRBJ1-1	CASSLWPNTEAFF	TGTGCCAGCAGTTTATGGCCGAACACTGAAGCTTTCTTT
TRBV6-5	NA	NA	TRBJ1-4	CASSFFRGATNEKLFF	TGTGCCAGCAGTTTTTTCCGGGGAGCAACTAATGAAAAACTGTTTTTT
TRBV27	NA	NA	TRBJ2-2	CASSQQETGELFF	TGTGCCAGCAGTCAACAGGAAACCGGGGAGCTGTTTTTT
TRBV10-3	NA	NA	TRBJ1-5	CASQDTSDQPQHF	TGTGCCAGCCAGGACACCTCAGATCAGCCCCAGCATTTT
TRBV19	TRBD2	NA	TRBJ2-7	CASSTFRTSGRGYEQYF	TGTGCCAGTAGTACATTTCGGACTAGCGGGAGAGGGTACGAGCAGTACTTC
TRBV18	NA	NA	TRBJ2-5	CASSPARGIGQETQYF	TGTGCCAGCTCACCTGCTCGGGGGATCGGGCAAGAGACCCAGTACTTC
TRBV13	TRBD1	NA	TRBJ1-1	CASSLGTVSNTEAFF	TGTGCCAGCAGCCTCGGGACAGTATCTAACACTGAAGCTTTCTTT
TRBV27	NA	NA	TRBJ1-5	CASSLRRLGGSNQPQHF	TGTGCCAGCAGTTTACGGAGACTTGGCGGAAGCAATCAGCCCCAGCATTTT
TRBV3-1/TRBV3-2	TRBD2	NA	TRBJ2-1	CASSQSSLAGANDEQFF	TGTGCCAGCAGCCAAAGTAGCCTAGCGGGAGCCAATGATGAGCAGTTCTTC
TRBV19	TRBD1	NA	TRBJ1-2	CASRGGQARGRDYGYTF	TGTGCCAGTAGAGGGGGACAGGCGCGCGGCAGAGACTATGGCTACACCTTC
TRBV6-5	TRBD1	NA	TRBJ1-6	CATRDSSSPLHF	TGTGCCACCCGGGACAGTAGCTCACCCCTCCACTTT
TRBV30	TRBD1	NA	TRBJ1-2	CAWTYGQGAVYGYTF	TGTGCCTGGACCTATGGACAGGGCGCTGTCTATGGCTACACCTTC
TRBV5-1	NA	once	TRBJ2-7	CASSLGGGSYEQYF	TGCGCCAGCAGCTTGGGAGGGGGATCCTACGAGCAGTACTTC
TRBV19	NA	NA	TRBJ2-3	CASSIDRLSLTDTQYF	TGTGCCAGTAGTATAGATCGACTGTCCTTAACAGATACGCAGTATTTT
TRBV16	NA	NA	TRBJ1-4	CASSSLAPTGVGEKLFF	TGTGCCAGCAGCTCCCTTGCTCCGACAGGTGTAGGAGAAAAACTGTTTTTT
TRBV11-3	NA	NA	TRBJ2-1	CASSLPESDQFF	TGTGCCAGCAGCTTGCCGGAGTCGGATCAGTTCTTC
TRBV7-2	TRBD2	NA	TRBJ2-1	CASSLMEIGTSGSRQFF	TGTGCCAGCAGCTTAATGGAAATCGGGACTAGCGGGAGTAGGCAGTTCTTC
TRBV27	NA	NA	TRBJ1-5	CASSWAGNQPQHF	TGTGCCAGCAGTTGGGCCGGCAATCAGCCCCAGCATTTT
TRBV6-5	TRBD2	NA	TRBJ2-7	CASSPGTSGTYEQYF	TGTGCCAGCAGCCCGGGGACTAGCGGGACCTACGAGCAGTACTTC
TRBV14	NA	NA	TRBJ2-5	CASSQQIQETQYF	TGTGCCAGCAGCCAACAGATTCAAGAGACCCAGTACTTC